Described below is a single T cell receptor (beta chain) sequence and its context. Participant age was about 18 to 95 years, and participants resided in 20 to 30 US areas. The study assigned cohorts using participant-reported clinical history. A COVID-19 case had been met by exposed participants during the 2 weeks before study entry. Germline V gene data show CDR1 as MDHEN and CDR2 as SYDVKM. The CDR3 totals 16 residues. The V gene end was trimmed by 2 bases and the J gene end by 8 bases; junction bases not matched to a gene: 13. This record belongs to a study of blood T cell repertoires in COVID-19. The method was immunoSEQ multiplex PCR; TCRdb's version includes in-frame clones alone and lacks a portion of them. The sample has 250,000 to 300,000 clones; roughly 80% are singletons.

This TCR came from a man aged 40-49 years who had been exposed to COVID-19. The chain combines TRBV28 with TRBJ1-2; 8 bases map to TRBD1. Sequenced material: PBMCs or T cells enriched from blood (not recorded which). The CDR3 loop reads CASSLGPGQASRGYTF. The CDR3 DNA reads as TGTGCCAGCAGTTTAGGTCCGGGACAGGCTTCTCGGGGCTACACCTTC.